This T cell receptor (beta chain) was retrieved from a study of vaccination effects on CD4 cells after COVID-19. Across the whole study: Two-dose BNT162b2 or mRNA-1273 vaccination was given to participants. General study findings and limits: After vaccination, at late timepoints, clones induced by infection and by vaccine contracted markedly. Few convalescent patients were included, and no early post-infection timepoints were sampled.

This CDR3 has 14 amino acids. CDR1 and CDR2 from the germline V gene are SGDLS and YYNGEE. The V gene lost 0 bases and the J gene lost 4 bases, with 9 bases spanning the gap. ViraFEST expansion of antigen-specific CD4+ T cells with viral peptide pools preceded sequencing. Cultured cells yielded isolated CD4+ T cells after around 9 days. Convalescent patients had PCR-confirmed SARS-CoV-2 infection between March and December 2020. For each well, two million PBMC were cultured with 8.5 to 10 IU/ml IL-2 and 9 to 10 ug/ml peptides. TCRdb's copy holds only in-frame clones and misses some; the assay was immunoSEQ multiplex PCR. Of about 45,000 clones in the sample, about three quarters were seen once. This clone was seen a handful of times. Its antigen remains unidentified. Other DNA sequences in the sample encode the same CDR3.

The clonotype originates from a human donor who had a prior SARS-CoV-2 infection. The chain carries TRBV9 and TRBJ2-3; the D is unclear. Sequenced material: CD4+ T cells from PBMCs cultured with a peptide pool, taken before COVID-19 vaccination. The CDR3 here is CASSVASRADTQYF. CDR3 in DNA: TGTGCCAGCAGCGTAGCTTCTCGAGCAGATACGCAGTATTTT.